A single T cell receptor beta chain is shown here with its context. Its antigen is still unknown. V lost 1 base, J lost 3 bases, and 16 bases lay in between. Germline CDR1 reads SGHDN; CDR2 reads FVKESK. This CDR3 has 16 amino acids. An Oncomine TCR Beta short-read assay was used to sequence the DNA from cultured CD4+ T cells. From the PCR reads, TCRdb called clonotypes with MiXCR, one entry per CDR3 protein. The data show tens of thousands of distinct CDR3 sequences, about 39% seen once. Treatment given: roughly 11-day PBMC culture with coronavirus spike peptide pools or control peptides (ViraFEST assay). This record belongs to a study of vaccination and CD4 T cells after COVID-19.

Material: CD4+ T cells from blood, cultured in vitro. V usage is TRBV14 and J usage is TRBJ2-7, with D uncertain. The receptor was isolated from a human donor who had recovered from COVID-19. CDR3 bases: TGTGCCAGCAGCCAAGCCAAACCCAGGCCCGACTACGAGCAGTACTTC. Its translation is CASSQAKPRPDYEQYF.